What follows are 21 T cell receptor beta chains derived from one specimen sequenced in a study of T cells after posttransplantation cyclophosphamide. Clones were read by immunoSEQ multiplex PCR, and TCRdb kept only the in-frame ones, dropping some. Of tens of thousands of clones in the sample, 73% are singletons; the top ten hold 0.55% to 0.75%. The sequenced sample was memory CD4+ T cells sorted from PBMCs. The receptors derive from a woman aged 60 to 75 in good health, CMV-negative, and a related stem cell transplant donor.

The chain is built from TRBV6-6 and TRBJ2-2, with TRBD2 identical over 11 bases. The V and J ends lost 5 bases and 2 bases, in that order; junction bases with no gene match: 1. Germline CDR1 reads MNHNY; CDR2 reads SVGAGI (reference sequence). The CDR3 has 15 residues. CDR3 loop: CASSGTSGNTGELFF. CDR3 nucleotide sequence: TGTGCCAGCAGTGGGACTAGCGGTAACACCGGGGAGCTGTTTTTT.

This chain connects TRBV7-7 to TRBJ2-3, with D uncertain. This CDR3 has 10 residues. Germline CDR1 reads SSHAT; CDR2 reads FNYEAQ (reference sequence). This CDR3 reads CALGEDTQYF. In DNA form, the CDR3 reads TGTGCTTTAGGAGAAGATACGCAGTATTTT.

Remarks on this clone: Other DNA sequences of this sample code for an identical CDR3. The CDR3 DNA is TGTGCCAGTAGTATAGGTACAGACACCGGGGAGCTGTTTTTT. It is translated as CASSIGTDTGELFF. The chain employs TRBV19 and TRBJ2-2; D remains ambiguous. Trimming took off 1 base at V and 3 bases at J, with 6 bases between the two ends. Germline values: CDR1 LNHDA, CDR2 SQIVND (reference sequence). This CDR3 is 14 amino acids long.

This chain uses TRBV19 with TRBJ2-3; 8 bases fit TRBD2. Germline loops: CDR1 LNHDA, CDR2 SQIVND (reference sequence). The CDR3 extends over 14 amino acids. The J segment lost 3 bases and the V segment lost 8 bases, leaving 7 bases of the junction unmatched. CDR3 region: CASDLGRGTDTQYF. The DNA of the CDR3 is TGTGCCAGTGATCTCGGGAGGGGTACAGATACGCAGTATTTT.

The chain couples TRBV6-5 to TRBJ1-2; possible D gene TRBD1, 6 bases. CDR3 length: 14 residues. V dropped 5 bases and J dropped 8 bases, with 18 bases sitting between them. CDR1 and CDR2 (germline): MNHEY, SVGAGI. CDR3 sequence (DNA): TGTGCCAGCAGTCAACCGCCGGGGGGCAAAGGCTACACCTTC. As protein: CASSQPPGGKGYTF.

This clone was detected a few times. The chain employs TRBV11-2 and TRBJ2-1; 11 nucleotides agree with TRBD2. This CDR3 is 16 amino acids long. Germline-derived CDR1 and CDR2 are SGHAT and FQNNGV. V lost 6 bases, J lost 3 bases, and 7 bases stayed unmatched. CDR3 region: CASRPTGTSGYNEQFF. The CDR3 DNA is TGTGCCAGCAGACCAACCGGGACTAGCGGCTACAATGAGCAGTTCTTC. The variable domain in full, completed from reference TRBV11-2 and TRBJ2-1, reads EAGVAQSPRYKIIEKRQSVAFWCNPISGHATLYWYQQILGQGPKLLIQFQNNGVVDDSQLPKDRFSAERLKGVDSTLKIQPAKLEDSAVYLCASRPTGTSGYNEQFFGPGTRLTVL.

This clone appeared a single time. In nucleotides, the CDR3 is TGTGCCAGCTCACCAGTCAGAGGTGGTAGTAATGAAAAACTGTTTTTT. Protein product: CASSPVRGGSNEKLFF. This chain links TRBV18 with TRBJ1-4; D is unclear. The ends were cut back, 2 bases at V and 4 bases at J, with 14 bases in the middle. Germline CDR1 is KGHSH and CDR2 is LQKENI. This CDR3 spans 16 amino acids.

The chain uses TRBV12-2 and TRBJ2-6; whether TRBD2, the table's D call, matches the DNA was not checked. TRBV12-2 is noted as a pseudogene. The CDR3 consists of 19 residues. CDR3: CASRLAGSSRSSGANVLTF. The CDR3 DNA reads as TGTGCAAGTCGCTTAGCCGGCTCCTCTAGGTCCTCTGGGGCCAACGTCCTGACTTTC.

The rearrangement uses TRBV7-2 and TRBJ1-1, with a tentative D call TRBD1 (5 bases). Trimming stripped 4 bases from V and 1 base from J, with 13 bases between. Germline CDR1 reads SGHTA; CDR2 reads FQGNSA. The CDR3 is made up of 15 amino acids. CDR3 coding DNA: TGTGCCAGCAGCTCCCGCGGGGGAGGGAACACTGAAGCTTTCTTT. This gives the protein CASSSRGGGNTEAFF.

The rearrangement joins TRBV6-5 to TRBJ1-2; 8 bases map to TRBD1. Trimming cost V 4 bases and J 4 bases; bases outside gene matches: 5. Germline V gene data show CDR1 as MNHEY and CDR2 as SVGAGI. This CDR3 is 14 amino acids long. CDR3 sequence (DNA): TGTGCCAGCAGTTCCGGACAGGGTGGCTATGGCTACACCTTC. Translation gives CASSSGQGGYGYTF.

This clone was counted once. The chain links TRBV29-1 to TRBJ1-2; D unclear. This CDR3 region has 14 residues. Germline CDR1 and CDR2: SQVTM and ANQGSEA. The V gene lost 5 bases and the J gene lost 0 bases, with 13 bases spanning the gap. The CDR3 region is CSVSQDLSNYGYTF. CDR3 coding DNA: TGCAGCGTTTCGCAGGATCTTTCTAACTATGGCTACACCTTC.

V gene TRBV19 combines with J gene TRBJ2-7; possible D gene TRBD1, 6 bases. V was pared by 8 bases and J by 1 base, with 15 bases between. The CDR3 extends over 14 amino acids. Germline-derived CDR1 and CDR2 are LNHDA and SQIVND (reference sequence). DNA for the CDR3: TGTGCCAGTGGCCTGGGGACACATTCCTACGAGCAGTACTTC. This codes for CASGLGTHSYEQYF.

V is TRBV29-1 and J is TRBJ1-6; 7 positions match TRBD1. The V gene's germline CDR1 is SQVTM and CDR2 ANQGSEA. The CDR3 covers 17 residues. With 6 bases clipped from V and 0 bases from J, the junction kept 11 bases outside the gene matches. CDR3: CSVSETGTGSYNSPLHF. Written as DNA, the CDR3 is TGCAGCGTGTCAGAGACAGGGACGGGCTCCTATAATTCACCCCTCCACTTT.

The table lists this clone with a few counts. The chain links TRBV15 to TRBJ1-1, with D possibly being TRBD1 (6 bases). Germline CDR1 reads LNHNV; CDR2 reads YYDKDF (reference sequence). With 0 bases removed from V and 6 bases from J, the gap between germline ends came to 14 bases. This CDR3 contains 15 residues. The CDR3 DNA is TGTGCCACCAGCAGAGAACAGGGAAGGGTGGCTGAAGCTTTCTTT. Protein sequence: CATSREQGRVAEAFF.

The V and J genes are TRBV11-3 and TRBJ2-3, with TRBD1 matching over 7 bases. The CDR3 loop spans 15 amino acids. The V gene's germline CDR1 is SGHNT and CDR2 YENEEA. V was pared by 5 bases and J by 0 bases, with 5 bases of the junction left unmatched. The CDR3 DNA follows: TGTGCCAGCAGCCGGGGACAGTCAAGCACAGATACGCAGTATTTT. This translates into CASSRGQSSTDTQYF.

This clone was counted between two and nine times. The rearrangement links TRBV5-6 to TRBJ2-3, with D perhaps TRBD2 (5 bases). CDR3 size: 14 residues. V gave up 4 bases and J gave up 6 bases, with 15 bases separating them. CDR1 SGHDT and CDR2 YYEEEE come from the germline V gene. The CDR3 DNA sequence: TGTGCCAGCAGCACAGCGGCCTTTGGGGATACGCAGTATTTT. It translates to CASSTAAFGDTQYF.

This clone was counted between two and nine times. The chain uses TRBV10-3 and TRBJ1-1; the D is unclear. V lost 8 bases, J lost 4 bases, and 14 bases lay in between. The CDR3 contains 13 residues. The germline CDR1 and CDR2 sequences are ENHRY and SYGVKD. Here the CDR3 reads CAIRPDASTEAFF. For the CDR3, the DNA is TGTGCCATCCGACCCGACGCTAGCACTGAAGCTTTCTTT.

The DNA for the CDR3 is TGTGCCAGCAGTAATCAGGGGCAGTTTGTTTACGAGCAGTACTTC. The encoded protein is CASSNQGQFVYEQYF. V gene TRBV6-5 combines with J gene TRBJ2-7; D perhaps matches TRBD1 (6 bases). Trimming took 5 bases from V and 4 from J, leaving 18 bases between them. This CDR3 spans 15 amino acids. From germline, CDR1 is MNHEY and CDR2 SVGAGI.

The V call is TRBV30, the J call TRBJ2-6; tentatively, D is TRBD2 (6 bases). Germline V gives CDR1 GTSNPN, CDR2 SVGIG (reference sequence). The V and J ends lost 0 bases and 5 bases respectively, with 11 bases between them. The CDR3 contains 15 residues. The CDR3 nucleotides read TGTGCCTGGAGTGTTGGGGGGATTAGGGCCAACGTCCTGACTTTC. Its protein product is CAWSVGGIRANVLTF. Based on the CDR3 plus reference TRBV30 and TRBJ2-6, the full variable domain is SQTIHQWPATLVQPVGSPLSLECTVEGTSNPNLYWYRQAAGRGLQLLFYSVGIGQISSEVPQNLSASRPQDRQFILSSKKLLLSDSGFYLCAWSVGGIRANVLTFGAGSRLTVL.

As DNA, the CDR3 is TGTGCCAGCAGCTTGCCCAGGGGAGACTATGGCTACACCTTC. Protein: CASSLPRGDYGYTF. The rearrangement links TRBV5-6 to TRBJ1-2; the D gene is possibly TRBD1 (6 bases). CDR1 and CDR2 from the germline V gene are SGHDT and YYEEEE. This CDR3 spans 14 amino acids. The V and J ends lost 1 base and 3 bases respectively, with 10 bases between them.

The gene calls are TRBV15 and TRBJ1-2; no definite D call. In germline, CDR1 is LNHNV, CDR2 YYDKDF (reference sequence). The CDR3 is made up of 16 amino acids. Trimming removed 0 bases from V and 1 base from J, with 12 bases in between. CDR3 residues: CATSREVQSLNYGYTF. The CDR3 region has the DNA TGTGCCACCAGCAGAGAGGTACAGAGCCTTAACTATGGCTACACCTTC.